This T cell receptor (beta chain) was identified during a study of immune evolution from preneoplasia to lung adenocarcinoma. Sequencing used immunoSEQ multiplex PCR; TCRdb keeps in-frame clones, though not all of them. The data hold about 10,000 clones, with around 87% observed a single time. In the case of this clone: Its target is not known.

Histologic diagnosis was independently verified by two lung pathologists. After pathologic assessment, macro-dissection selected premalignant or tumor cells for extraction. V gave up 5 bases and J gave up 6 bases, with 13 bases separating them. The CDR3 covers 14 residues. Germline assignment: CDR1 SEHNR and CDR2 FQNEAQ (reference sequence). Study-level points and caveats: Normal lung had the highest top T cell clone frequencies. Later-stage lesions seemingly showed higher T cell density and diversity than normal lung.

The V and J genes are TRBV7-9 and TRBJ1-4; the D gene is possibly TRBD1 (5 bases). The clonotype originates from a person aged 65 to 85 with invasive lung adenocarcinoma. Input material: FFPE invasive lung adenocarcinoma tissue. CDR3 bases: TGTGCCAGCAGCCGGGACCCACCAGATGAAAAACTGTTTTTT. Translation gives CASSRDPPDEKLFF.